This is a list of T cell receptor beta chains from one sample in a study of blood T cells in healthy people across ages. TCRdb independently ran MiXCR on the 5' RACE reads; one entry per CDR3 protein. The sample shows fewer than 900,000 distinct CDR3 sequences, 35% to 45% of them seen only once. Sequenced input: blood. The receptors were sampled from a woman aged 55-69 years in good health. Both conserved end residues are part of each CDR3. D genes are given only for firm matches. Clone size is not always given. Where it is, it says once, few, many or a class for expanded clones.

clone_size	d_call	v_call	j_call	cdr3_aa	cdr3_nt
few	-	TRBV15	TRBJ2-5	CATSRDHIGGEETQYF	TGTGCCACCAGCAGAGATCATATAGGGGGTGAAGAGACCCAGTACTTC
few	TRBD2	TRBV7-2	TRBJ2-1	CASTEASGRNEQFF	TGTGCCAGCACTGAGGCTAGCGGGAGGAATGAGCAGTTCTTC
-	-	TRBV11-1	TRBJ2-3	CASSFDNTDTQYF	TGTGCCAGCAGTTTTGACAACACAGATACGCAGTATTTT
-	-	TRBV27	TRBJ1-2	CATRGPHPYGYTF	TGTGCCACCAGGGGACCCCACCCGTATGGCTACACCTTC
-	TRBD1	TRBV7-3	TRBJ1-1	CASSSGQGGFEAFF	TGTGCCAGCAGCTCCGGACAGGGTGGGTTTGAAGCTTTCTTT
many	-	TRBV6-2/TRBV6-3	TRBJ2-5	CASSYSGEAWETQYF	TGTGCCAGCAGTTACTCTGGGGAAGCGTGGGAGACCCAGTACTTC
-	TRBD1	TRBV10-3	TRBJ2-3	CAISESVAGGADTQYF	TGTGCCATCAGTGAGTCGGTGGCAGGGGGCGCAGATACGCAGTATTTT
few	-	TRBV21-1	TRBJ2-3	CASSKGHGWSGTDTQYF	TGTGCCAGCAGCAAAGGCCATGGGTGGTCAGGCACAGATACGCAGTATTTT
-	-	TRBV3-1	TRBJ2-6	CASSQERVSGANVLTF	TGTGCCAGCAGCCAAGAGAGGGTCTCTGGGGCCAACGTCCTGACTTTC
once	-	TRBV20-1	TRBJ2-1	CSARGTPDNEQFF	TGCAGTGCTAGAGGGACACCTGACAATGAGCAGTTCTTC
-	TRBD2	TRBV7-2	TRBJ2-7	CASSLAGTSSYEQYF	TGTGCCAGCAGCTTAGCTGGGACTAGCTCCTACGAGCAGTACTTC
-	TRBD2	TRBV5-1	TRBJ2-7	CASSAGLAELHEQYF	TGCGCCAGCAGCGCCGGACTAGCGGAACTCCACGAGCAGTACTTC
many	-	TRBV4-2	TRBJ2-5	CASSQDWNYQETQYF	TGTGCCAGCAGCCAAGATTGGAACTACCAAGAGACCCAGTACTTC
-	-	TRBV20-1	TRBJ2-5	CSAPSPRLYNEQYF	TGCAGTGCTCCAAGCCCGAGACTCTACAATGAGCAGTACTTC
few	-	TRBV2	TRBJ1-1	CASSEGRSHTEAFF	TGTGCCAGCAGTGAAGGTCGTTCGCACACTGAAGCTTTCTTT
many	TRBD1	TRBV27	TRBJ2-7	CASIKLTQTGGAAEQYF	TGTGCCAGCATCAAACTTACCCAGACAGGGGGCGCGGCCGAGCAGTACTTC
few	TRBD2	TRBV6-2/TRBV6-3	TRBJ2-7	CASSGLAGVLEQYF	TGTGCCAGCAGTGGACTAGCGGGAGTATTGGAGCAGTACTTC
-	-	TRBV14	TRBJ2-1	CASSPWGRGANNEQFF	TGTGCCAGCAGCCCCTGGGGCCGGGGGGCGAACAATGAGCAGTTCTTC
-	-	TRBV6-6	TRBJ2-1	CASIPGRENNEQFF	TGTGCCAGCATCCCAGGGCGAGAAAACAATGAGCAGTTCTTC
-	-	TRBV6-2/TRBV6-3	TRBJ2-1	CASSYPSRGGTFSYEQFF	TGTGCCAGCAGTTACCCTTCCCGTGGCGGGACCTTCTCCTACGAGCAGTTCTTC
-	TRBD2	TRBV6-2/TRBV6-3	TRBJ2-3	CASSYLRLAGGVKTQYF	TGTGCCAGCAGTTACCTCCGCCTAGCGGGAGGGGTGAAGACGCAGTATTTT
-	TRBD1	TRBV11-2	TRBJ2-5	CASRAGTGGFETQYF	TGTGCCAGCCGCGCCGGGACAGGGGGGTTTGAGACCCAGTACTTC
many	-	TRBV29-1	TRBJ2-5	CSVEKGSSETQYF	TGCAGCGTTGAGAAAGGCAGCTCCGAGACCCAGTACTTC
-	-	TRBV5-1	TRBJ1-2	CASSLEPRNYGYTF	TGCGCCAGCAGCTTGGAGCCTAGGAACTATGGCTACACCTTC
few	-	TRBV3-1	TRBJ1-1	CASSQDLPNTEAFF	TGTGCCAGCAGCCAAGATCTGCCGAACACTGAAGCTTTCTTT
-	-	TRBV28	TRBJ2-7	CASRGLSFYEQYF	TGTGCCAGCAGGGGACTCAGTTTCTACGAGCAGTACTTC
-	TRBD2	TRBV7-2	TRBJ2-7	CASSLSGVLDEQYF	TGTGCCAGCAGCCTTAGCGGGGTCCTAGACGAGCAGTACTTC
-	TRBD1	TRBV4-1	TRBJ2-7	CASSQSTGSSYEQYF	TGCGCCAGCAGCCAATCGACAGGGTCGTCCTACGAGCAGTACTTC
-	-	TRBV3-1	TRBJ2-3	CASSQEGGAGSVDTQYF	TGTGCCAGCAGCCAAGAAGGGGGGGCGGGCTCGGTGGATACGCAGTATTTT
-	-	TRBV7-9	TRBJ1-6	CASSRSLNSPLHF	TGTGCCAGCAGCCGGTCCCTAAATTCACCCCTCCACTTT
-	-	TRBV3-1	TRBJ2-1	CASSQGDVAQSSYNEQFF	TGTGCCAGCAGCCAAGGGGACGTCGCGCAGAGCTCCTACAATGAGCAGTTCTTC
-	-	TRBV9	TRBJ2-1	CASSVGGGSTTRGTVNEQFF	TGTGCCAGCAGCGTAGGCGGGGGCTCCACTACTCGGGGTACCGTCAATGAGCAGTTCTTC
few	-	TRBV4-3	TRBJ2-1	CASSQDPGANEQFF	TGCGCCAGCAGCCAAGATCCCGGGGCTAATGAGCAGTTCTTC
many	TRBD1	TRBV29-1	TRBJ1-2	CSVDPTGDYGYTF	TGCAGCGTCGACCCGACAGGGGACTATGGCTACACCTTC
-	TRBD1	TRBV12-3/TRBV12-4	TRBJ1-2	CASRSAEGAYGYTF	TGTGCCAGCAGATCGGCGGAGGGGGCATATGGCTACACCTTC
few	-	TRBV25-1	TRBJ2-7	CASRVEDEQYF	TGTGCCAGCAGGGTTGAAGACGAGCAGTACTTC